This paragraph covers one T cell receptor beta chain sequence. The target antigen is unknown. This CDR3 is 16 amino acids long. The germline V gene has CDR1 MNHEY and CDR2 SVGAGI. The V gene lost 2 bases and the J gene lost 4 bases, with 18 bases spanning the gap. This sample is drawn from a study of response to subunit inactivated influenza vaccine. Study-level points and caveats: A suggestion made by the authors is that each seasonal influenza vaccination recruits few new T cells.

TCRdb recomputed calls from the RT-PCR reads with MiXCR, one row per CDR3 protein. The sample carries approximately 700,000 distinct CDR3 sequences, over 11% recorded once. The chain joins TRBV6-5 to TRBJ2-7; D could derive from TRBD1 or TRBD2 (5 bases each). Here the sequenced sample was PBMCs from blood, taken less than 15 days before vaccination. The TCR was taken from a man aged 50 to 59 who received an inactivated influenza vaccine. The CDR3 reads CASSYTLRGAAYEQYF. CDR3 DNA sequence: TGTGCCAGCAGTTACACCTTAAGGGGAGCGGCTTACGAGCAGTACTTC.